Below, 13 T cell receptor beta chains from the same sample are listed, as sequenced in a study of a mutant IDH1 vaccine in newly diagnosed glioma. Time point meaning: week 47, end of study. What each vaccine dose contained was 300 ug of mutant IDH1 20-mer peptide, accompanied by topical imiquimod. Their antigen targets remain unknown. Produced via immunoSEQ multiplex PCR; TCRdb's table is partial and in-frame only. The data show about 94,000 clones, around 92% seen once. Material: PBMCs, obtained from a glioma patient whose treatment included an IDH1 peptide vaccine. The receptor source for this set is a woman aged 50 to 65 with glioma.

This clone was found once. The J gene is TRBJ2-6, the V gene TRBV5-1; tentative D call: TRBD1 (5 bases). The CDR3 extends over 16 amino acids. Germline CDR1 and CDR2: SGHRS and YFSETQ. V gave up 4 bases and J gave up 0 bases, with 11 bases separating them. CDR3 nucleotide sequence: TGCGCCAGCAGCCCCACAGGTGCCTCTGGGGCCAACGTCCTGACTTTC. Translation: CASSPTGASGANVLTF.

V is TRBV14 and J is TRBJ2-1; possible D gene TRBD1, 6 bases. V lost 6 bases and J 8 bases, leaving 17 bases between the germline ends. The CDR3 contains 14 residues. In germline, CDR1 is SGHDN, CDR2 FVKESK. CDR3: CASSQKQGRDEQFF. Written as DNA, the CDR3 is TGTGCCAGCAGTCAAAAACAGGGTAGGGATGAGCAGTTCTTC.

The chain carries TRBV6-5 and TRBJ1-2; unclear D gene. V was shortened by 10 bases and J by 4 bases, with 10 bases between the two germline ends. From germline, CDR1 is MNHEY and CDR2 SVGAGI. The CDR3 is 11 amino acids. CDR3 in DNA: TGTGCCACCCTGGGAGGCTATGGCTACACCTTC. This codes for CATLGGYGYTF.

This chain connects TRBV5-1 to TRBJ2-5; 8 nucleotides align to TRBD2. This CDR3 spans 14 amino acids. Per germline, CDR1 SGHRS and CDR2 YFSETQ. The V segment lost 4 bases and the J segment 0 bases; nucleotides outside the gene matches: 2. The CDR3 protein is CASSRSGDQETQYF. The CDR3 DNA is TGCGCCAGCAGCCGTAGCGGGGACCAAGAGACCCAGTACTTC.

CDR3 loop: CAWTKAGLSEAFF. Here the CDR3 DNA reads TGTGCCTGGACCAAGGCGGGACTGAGCGAAGCTTTCTTT. The chain combines TRBV30 with TRBJ1-1; a possible D gene is TRBD1 (5 bases). Looked up from germline, CDR1 is GTSNPN and CDR2 is SVGIG (reference sequence). V was cut by 4 bases and J by 8 bases, with 17 bases left in between. The CDR3 spans 13 residues.

The chain is built from TRBV21-1 and TRBJ2-7; TRBD1, the table's D call, lacks a check against the DNA. TRBV21-1 is tagged as a pseudogene. CDR3 size: 16 residues. In DNA form, the CDR3 reads TGTGCCAGCAGCAAAGCGGGCACAGGGGAAGCCTACGAGCAGTACTTC. Its protein is CASSKAGTGEAYEQYF.

This chain connects TRBV18 to TRBJ2-1; D uncertain. CDR1 is KGHSH, CDR2 LQKENI, per germline. CDR3 length: 13 amino acids. V was cut by 4 bases and J by 7 bases, with 11 bases left in between. The CDR3 protein is CASSLGFGNEQFF. In DNA, the CDR3 is TGTGCCAGCTCACTAGGATTTGGTAATGAGCAGTTCTTC.

In its sample, this clone was seen a few times. The rearrangement links TRBV6-1 to TRBJ2-4; D gene uncertain. CDR1 and CDR2 (germline): MNHNS, SASEGT. V shed 2 bases and J shed 0 bases, with 8 bases lying between them. The CDR3 spans 15 residues. The CDR3 DNA follows: TGTGCCAGCAGTGAACAATTAATAGCCAAAAACATTCAGTACTTC. Its protein is CASSEQLIAKNIQYF.

The chain carries TRBV7-2 and TRBJ2-1; unclear D gene. Germline V gene lookup returns CDR1 SGHTA and CDR2 FQGNSA. The length of the CDR3 is 15 residues. Trimming stripped 5 bases from V and 5 bases from J, with 16 bases between. CDR3 sequence: CASSGTRGNHNEQFF. The CDR3 bases are TGTGCCAGCAGCGGTACCCGCGGAAACCACAATGAGCAGTTCTTC.

This chain connects TRBV11-2 to TRBJ2-3; the D gene could be TRBD1 or TRBD2 (5 bases each). The length of the CDR3 is 15 residues. The ends were cut back, 1 base at V and 6 bases at J, with 14 bases in the middle. The germline CDR1 and CDR2 sequences are SGHAT and FQNNGV. This CDR3 reads CASSLVGTPGDTQYF. The CDR3 nucleotides are TGTGCCAGCAGCTTAGTTGGGACCCCAGGGGATACGCAGTATTTT.

V usage is TRBV30 and J usage is TRBJ2-7; 10 nucleotides agree with TRBD1. Germline V lookup: CDR1 GTSNPN, CDR2 SVGIG (reference sequence). This CDR3 has 12 residues. J was trimmed by 4 bases and V by 8 bases; bases with no gene match: 5. CDR3 sequence reads: CAIDRGLYEQYF. The DNA for the CDR3 is TGTGCCATAGACAGGGGGCTTTACGAGCAGTACTTC. Looking up the rest from reference TRBV30 and TRBJ2-7 gives the full variable domain: SQTIHQWPATLVQPVGSPLSLECTVEGTSNPNLYWYRQAAGRGLQLLFYSVGIGQISSEVPQNLSASRPQDRQFILSSKKLLLSDSGFYLCAIDRGLYEQYFGPGTRLTVT.

The genes are TRBV29-1 and TRBJ1-1, with D hard to call. The CDR3 runs to 11 residues. Germline CDR1 SQVTM, CDR2 ANQGSEA. V was pared by 8 bases and J by 1 base, with 8 bases between. The CDR3 DNA reads as TGCAGCCTGAGAAGGAACACTGAAGCTTTCTTT. Its protein product is CSLRRNTEAFF. Drawing the rest from reference TRBV29-1 and TRBJ1-1, the complete variable domain is SAVISQKPSRDICQRGTSLTIQCQVDSQVTMMFWYRQQPGQSLTLIATANQGSEATYESGFVIDKFPISRPNLTFSTLTVSNMSPEDSSIYLCSLRRNTEAFFGQGTRLTVV.

The chain joins TRBV28 to TRBJ1-6; a possible D gene is TRBD1 (5 bases). The CDR3 consists of 16 residues. V was cut by 4 bases and J by 8 bases, with 18 bases left in between. CDR1 and CDR2 from the germline V gene are MDHEN and SYDVKM. The CDR3 region is CASSSSRQGADSPLHF. As DNA, the CDR3 is TGTGCCAGCAGTTCATCCCGGCAGGGCGCGGATTCACCCCTCCACTTT.